The 3 T cell receptor beta chains listed next were all sequenced from one sample in a study of monozygotic twins with inflammatory bowel disease. From its re-call of the 5' RACE reads, TCRdb lists each CDR3 protein once, without DNA. This repertoire includes some 300,000 distinct CDR3 sequences. Sequencing was carried out using blood. Every receptor here comes from a human donor with ulcerative colitis or Crohn's disease, or a healthy co-twin of an affected twin (not recorded which).

V gene TRBV10-3 combines with J gene TRBJ2-3; TCRdb designates TRBD1, a call that cannot be tested without DNA. CDR1 is ENHRY and CDR2 is SYGVKD in the germline V gene. The CDR3 runs to 13 residues. The CDR3 reads CAISERGVDSQYF.

The chain carries TRBV5-4 and TRBJ1-2; TCRdb outputs TRBD1, but without DNA this stays unchecked. From germline, CDR1 is SGHNT and CDR2 YYREEE (reference sequence). The CDR3 is made up of 16 amino acids. CDR3 in amino acids: CASSSDKTGGAYGYTF.

The chain employs TRBV6-5 and TRBJ1-4. Germline V CDR1 and CDR2: MNHEY, SVGAGI. This CDR3 comprises 13 residues. The CDR3 protein is CASKNSLGEKLFF.